Listed here are 16 T cell receptor beta chains from one sample, sequenced in a study of blood T cell repertoires in COVID-19. Clones were read by immunoSEQ multiplex PCR, and TCRdb kept only the in-frame ones, dropping some. The table records 200,000 to 300,000 clones, around nine tenths of them present only once. The sequencing input was peripheral blood. The receptors stem from a man under 40 with active or convalescent COVID-19.

This chain links TRBV6-5 with TRBJ2-6, with 8 bases fitting TRBD1. Germline V lookup: CDR1 MNHEY, CDR2 SVGAGI. There are 15 residues in the CDR3. V dropped 6 bases and J dropped 1; count of bases not matched to a gene: 2. The CDR3 coding sequence is TGTGCCAGCAGAAGACAGGGGTCTGGGGCCAACGTCCTGACTTTC. It is translated as CASRRQGSGANVLTF.

The chain recombines TRBV18 with TRBJ2-3; a possible D gene is TRBD2 (6 bases). CDR3 length: 16 residues. V shed 1 base and J shed 4 bases, with 15 bases lying between them. Germline V lookup: CDR1 KGHSH, CDR2 LQKENI. The CDR3 region is CASSPQGASGADTQYF. CDR3 coding DNA: TGTGCCAGCTCACCACAAGGGGCTTCGGGGGCAGATACGCAGTATTTT.

The genes are TRBV2 and TRBJ1-1, with D possibly matching TRBD1 (5 bases). The CDR3 spans 13 residues. From germline, CDR1 is SNHLY and CDR2 FYNNEI. Trimming cost V 4 bases and J 8 bases, with 14 bases left between them. CDR3 sequence: CASSVGVGYEAFF. As DNA, the CDR3 is TGTGCCAGCAGTGTAGGGGTGGGGTACGAAGCTTTCTTT. Complete variable domain (other parts from reference TRBV2 and TRBJ1-1): EPEVTQTPSHQVTQMGQEVILRCVPISNHLYFYWYRQILGQKVEFLVSFYNNEISEKSEIFDDQFSVERPDGSNFTLKIRSTKLEDSAMYFCASSVGVGYEAFFGQGTRLTVV.

The V gene is TRBV4-2, the J gene TRBJ1-1, with D perhaps matching TRBD1 (5 bases). The V gene lost 5 bases and the J gene lost 1 base, with 11 bases spanning the gap. The CDR3 has 14 amino acids. CDR1 and CDR2 from the germline V gene are LGHNA and YNFKEQ. The CDR3 DNA follows: TGTGCCAGCAGCTCGACAGCCGGGAACACTGAAGCTTTCTTT. Amino acid sequence: CASSSTAGNTEAFF.

This clone has more than one count but fewer than ten. The chain recombines TRBV7-9 with TRBJ2-2, with D possibly matching TRBD1 (6 bases). CDR1 is SEHNR, CDR2 FQNEAQ, per germline (reference sequence). The CDR3 runs to 13 residues. The V and J ends lost 11 bases and 2 bases respectively, with 12 bases between them. The DNA for the CDR3 is TGTGCCCGACAGGAGGATAACACCGGGGAGCTGTTTTTT. It encodes CARQEDNTGELFF.

V and J are TRBV19 and TRBJ1-5; 9 nucleotides agree with TRBD1. The CDR3 sequence is 17 residues long. J lost 2 bases, V lost 5 bases, and 10 bases had no gene match. CDR1 and CDR2 from the germline V gene are LNHDA and SQIVND (reference sequence). CDR3 sequence (DNA): TGTGCCAGTAGTGACCGGGACAGGGTCGCGCGCAATCAGCCCCAGCATTTT. The encoded protein is CASSDRDRVARNQPQHF.

The chain has TRBV9 and TRBJ2-7; 8 nucleotides agree with TRBD1. After removal of 3 bases from V and 5 bases from J, the junction contained 4 bases not matched to a gene. The CDR3 is 13 amino acids. In germline, CDR1 is SGDLS, CDR2 YYNGEE. Here the CDR3 reads CASSGTGTHEQYF. The CDR3 nucleotides are TGTGCCAGCAGCGGGACAGGGACCCACGAGCAGTACTTC.

This rearrangement joins TRBV27 to TRBJ1-2, with TRBD1 matching 11 bases. The CDR3 is 13 residues long. V lost 8 bases to trimming and J lost 6 bases; unmatched junction nucleotides: 5. The germline gives CDR1 MNHEY, CDR2 SMNVEV (reference sequence). In nucleotides, the CDR3 is TGTGCCAGCCGGACAGGGGGCTCGGATGGCTACACCTTC. It yields the protein CASRTGGSDGYTF.

CDR3 amino acids: CASSEARTGLYEQYF. Here the CDR3 DNA reads TGTGCCAGCAGTGAAGCCAGGACAGGACTATACGAGCAGTACTTC. This sequence joins TRBV6-1 and TRBJ2-7; maybe TRBD1 (7 bases). This CDR3 contains 15 residues. The V end was cut by 0 bases, the J end by 4 bases, with 13 bases between. CDR1 is MNHNS, CDR2 SASEGT, per germline.

Comments on this clone: Other nucleotide sequences from this sample produce the same CDR3. The chain uses TRBV27 and TRBJ2-7; the match to TRBD2 covers 12 bases. CDR1 and CDR2 (germline): MNHEY, SMNVEV (reference sequence). The CDR3 is made up of 14 amino acids. V lost 5 bases and J lost 3; bases outside the gene matches: 2. The CDR3 is CASSPTSGGYEQYF. The CDR3 DNA reads as TGTGCCAGCAGTCCGACTAGCGGGGGCTACGAGCAGTACTTC.

This chain connects TRBV7-9 to TRBJ1-5; 7 bases agree with TRBD1. CDR1 is SEHNR, CDR2 FQNEAQ, per germline (reference sequence). J was trimmed by 3 bases and V by 3 bases; bases with no gene match: 5. CDR3 length: 15 amino acids. Here the CDR3 reads CASSFGRGYNQPQHF. The CDR3 coding sequence is TGTGCCAGCAGCTTTGGCAGGGGGTACAATCAGCCCCAGCATTTT. Combining the CDR3 with reference TRBV7-9 and TRBJ1-5 gives the whole variable domain DTGVSQNPRHKITKRGQNVTFRCDPISEHNRLYWYRQTLGQGPEFLTYFQNEAQLEKSRLLSDRFSAERPKGSFSTLEIQRTEQGDSAMYLCASSFGRGYNQPQHFGDGTRLSIL.

This chain connects TRBV7-8 to TRBJ1-6; a possible D gene is TRBD1 (5 bases). The germline CDR1 and CDR2 sequences are SGHVS and FQNEAQ. This CDR3 spans 16 amino acids. Trimming stripped 4 bases from V and 6 bases from J, with 16 bases between. Here the CDR3 DNA reads TGTGCCAGCAGCTCCCGCCCCAGGAGGGGTAATTCACCCCTCCACTTT. Protein product: CASSSRPRRGNSPLHF.

V is TRBV30 and J is TRBJ1-2; perhaps TRBD1 as D (5 bases). Deletions cut 7 bases from V and 8 bases from J, with 17 bases between. The germline gives CDR1 GTSNPN, CDR2 SVGIG (reference sequence). CDR3 length: 12 residues. The CDR3 region has the DNA TGTGCCTCCCAAATGGGAGGGGACGGCTACACCTTC. Its translation is CASQMGGDGYTF.

The chain uses TRBV5-1 and TRBJ2-1; D is uncertain. This CDR3 comprises 15 residues. CDR1 is SGHRS and CDR2 is YFSETQ in the germline V gene. With 1 base removed from V and 3 bases from J, the gap between germline ends came to 11 bases. The CDR3 DNA is TGCGCCAGCAGCTTGATTCCCGGTGACTACAATGAGCAGTTCTTC. Translating gives CASSLIPGDYNEQFF.

This chain connects TRBV5-4 to TRBJ1-5, with TRBD1 matching over 8 bases. CDR1 and CDR2 from the germline V gene are SGHNT and YYREEE (reference sequence). The CDR3 spans 15 residues. V shed 4 bases, J shed 7 bases, and the junction held 10 bases outside the gene matches. CDR3 DNA sequence: TGTGCCAGCAGCCCCGGACAGGGCATCGGGCAGCCCCAGCATTTT. Translating it yields CASSPGQGIGQPQHF.

This clone was found once. Other DNA sequences from this sample encode an identical CDR3 as well. The J gene is TRBJ1-1, the V gene TRBV9; weak D call: TRBD1 (6 bases). Germline V gene data show CDR1 as SGDLS and CDR2 as YYNGEE. V lost 0 bases and J lost 4, with 13 bases in between. The length of the CDR3 is 15 residues. CDR3 in amino acids: CASSVAGGGGTEAFF. CDR3 coding DNA: TGTGCCAGCAGCGTAGCTGGAGGGGGGGGCACTGAAGCTTTCTTT.